Listed below are T cell receptor beta chains from one sample, sequenced in a study of cytomegalovirus exposure and HLA in healthy donors. Assay used: immunoSEQ multiplex PCR; TCRdb lists only in-frame clones, some missing. This table lists tens of thousands of clones. The material sequenced was PBMCs. These receptors came from a man aged 35-49 years in good health and CMV-seronegative. The CDR3 runs from the conserved cysteine through the conserved F or W. The D gene is left open where the match is weak. Clone size is not always given. Where it is, it says once, few, many or a class for expanded clones.

TRBV5-1	.	TRBJ2-1	.	CASSLESSYNEQFF	TGCGCCAGCAGCTTAGAGAGCTCCTACAATGAGCAGTTCTTC
TRBV27	.	TRBJ1-1	.	CASSLSYRNTEAFF	TGTGCCAGCAGTTTATCTTACAGGAACACTGAAGCTTTCTTT
TRBV11-2	TRBD2	TRBJ2-5	.	CASSLELAVETQYF	TGTGCCAGCAGCTTAGAGCTAGCGGTGGAGACCCAGTACTTC
TRBV19	TRBD1	TRBJ1-1	.	CASSSGQGRVEAFF	TGTGCCAGTAGTTCGGGACAGGGAAGGGTTGAAGCTTTCTTT
TRBV30	.	TRBJ1-3	.	CAWSDNPGTIYF	TGTGCCTGGAGTGATAATCCCGGCACCATATATTTT
TRBV7-8	.	TRBJ2-5	.	CASSLGHQETQYF	TGTGCCAGCAGCTTAGGGCACCAAGAGACCCAGTACTTC
TRBV27	.	TRBJ2-1	medium-sized	CASSLLALSSYNEQFF	TGTGCCAGCAGTTTACTAGCCTTGAGCTCCTACAATGAGCAGTTCTTC
TRBV10-3	.	TRBJ1-2	.	CAISDGVGYGYTF	TGTGCCATCAGTGACGGGGTTGGCTATGGCTACACCTTC
TRBV18	TRBD1	TRBJ1-5	.	CASSPQDREEPQHF	TGTGCCAGCTCACCACAGGACAGGGAGGAGCCCCAGCATTTT
TRBV4-2	TRBD1	TRBJ2-7	.	CASSQAQGAKYEQYF	TGTGCCAGCAGCCAAGCCCAGGGGGCGAAATACGAGCAGTACTTC
TRBV18	.	TRBJ2-1	.	CASSPITGHNGQFF	TGTGCCAGCTCACCGATTACAGGGCACAATGGGCAGTTCTTC
TRBV7-2	.	TRBJ2-2	.	CASSLWAGHTGELFF	TGTGCCAGCAGCTTATGGGCAGGGCACACCGGGGAGCTGTTTTTT
TRBV5-1	.	TRBJ1-1	.	CASSSTGTQNTEAFF	TGCGCCAGCAGCTCGACAGGAACTCAGAACACTGAAGCTTTCTTT
TRBV7-9	TRBD2	TRBJ2-5	.	CAFGASGGETQYF	TGTGCCTTTGGGGCTTCGGGGGGGGAGACCCAGTACTTC
TRBV30	.	TRBJ2-6	.	CAWSAAGANVLTF	TGTGCCTGGAGTGCTGCTGGGGCCAACGTCCTGACTTTC
TRBV19	TRBD1	TRBJ1-4	.	CASREGRQGAEKLFF	TGTGCCAGTAGGGAAGGACGACAGGGGGCGGAAAAACTGTTTTTT
TRBV30	.	TRBJ2-7	.	CAYDGKGAHEQYF	TGTGCCTACGATGGGAAAGGGGCCCACGAGCAGTACTTC
TRBV9	TRBD1	TRBJ1-2	.	CASSATGRGNGYTF	TGTGCCAGCAGCGCGACAGGGCGAGGGAATGGCTACACCTTC
TRBV4-1	TRBD2	TRBJ2-1	.	CASSQVDMGLAGGNEQFF	TGCGCCAGCAGCCAAGTGGATATGGGACTAGCGGGAGGCAATGAGCAGTTCTTC
TRBV5-1	.	TRBJ2-5	.	CASSLAGIWETQYF	TGCGCCAGCAGCTTGGCCGGGATTTGGGAGACCCAGTACTTC
TRBV29-1	TRBD2	TRBJ2-1	.	CSATSGSYNEQFF	TGCAGCGCTACTAGCGGCTCCTACAATGAGCAGTTCTTC
TRBV5-6	TRBD1	TRBJ2-1	.	CASSVRGTGADNEQFF	TGTGCCAGCAGCGTCCGAGGGACAGGCGCAGACAATGAGCAGTTCTTC
TRBV19	.	TRBJ1-4	.	CASTNSGQREKLFF	TGTGCCAGTACGAATTCAGGACAAAGGGAAAAACTGTTTTTT
TRBV6-5	.	TRBJ1-3	.	CASSPSVPGNTIYF	TGTGCCAGCAGTCCGTCCGTTCCCGGAAACACCATATATTTT
TRBV7-8	.	TRBJ1-4	.	CASSTRQSNEKLFF	TGTGCCAGCAGCACCAGACAATCAAATGAAAAACTGTTTTTT
TRBV11-3	.	TRBJ2-7	.	CASSLASGGTYEQYF	TGTGCCAGCAGCTTAGCGTCTGGCGGGACCTACGAGCAGTACTTC